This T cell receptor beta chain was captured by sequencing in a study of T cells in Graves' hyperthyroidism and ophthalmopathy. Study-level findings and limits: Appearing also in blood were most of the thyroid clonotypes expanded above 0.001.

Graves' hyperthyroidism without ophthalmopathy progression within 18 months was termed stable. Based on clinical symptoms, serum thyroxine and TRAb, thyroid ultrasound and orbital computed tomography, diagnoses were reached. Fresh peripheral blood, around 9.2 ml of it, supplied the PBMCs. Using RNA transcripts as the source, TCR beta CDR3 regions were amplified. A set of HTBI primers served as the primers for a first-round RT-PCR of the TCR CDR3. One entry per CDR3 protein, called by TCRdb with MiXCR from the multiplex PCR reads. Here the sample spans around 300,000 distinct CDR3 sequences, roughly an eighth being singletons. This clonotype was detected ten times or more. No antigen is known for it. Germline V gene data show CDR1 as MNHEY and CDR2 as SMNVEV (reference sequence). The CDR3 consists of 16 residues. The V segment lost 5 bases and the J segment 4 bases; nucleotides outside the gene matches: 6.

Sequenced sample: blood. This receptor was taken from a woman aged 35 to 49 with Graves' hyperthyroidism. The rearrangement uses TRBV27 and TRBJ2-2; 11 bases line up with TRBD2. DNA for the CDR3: TGTGCCAGCAGTAAGGGACTAGCGGTCCTCACCGGGGAGCTGTTTTTT. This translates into CASSKGLAVLTGELFF.